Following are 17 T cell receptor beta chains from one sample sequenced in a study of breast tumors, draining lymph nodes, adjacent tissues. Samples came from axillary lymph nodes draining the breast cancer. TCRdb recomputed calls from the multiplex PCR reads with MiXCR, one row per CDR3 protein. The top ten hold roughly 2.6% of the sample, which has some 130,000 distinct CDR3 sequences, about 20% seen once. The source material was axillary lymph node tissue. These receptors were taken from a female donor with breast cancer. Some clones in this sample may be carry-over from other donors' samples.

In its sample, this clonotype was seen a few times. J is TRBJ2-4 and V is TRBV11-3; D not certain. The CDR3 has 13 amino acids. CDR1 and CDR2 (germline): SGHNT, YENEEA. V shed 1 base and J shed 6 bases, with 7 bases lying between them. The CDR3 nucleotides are TGTGCCAGCAGCTTAGTACTGGGAAACATTCAGTACTTC. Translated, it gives CASSLVLGNIQYF.

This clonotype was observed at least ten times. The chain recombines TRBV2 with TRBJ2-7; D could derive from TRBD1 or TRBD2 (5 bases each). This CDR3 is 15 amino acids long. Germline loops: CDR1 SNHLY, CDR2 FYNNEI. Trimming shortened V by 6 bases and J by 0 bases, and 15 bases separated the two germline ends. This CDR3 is CASSPRGGFSYEQYF. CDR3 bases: TGTGCCAGCAGCCCGAGGGGCGGGTTCTCCTACGAGCAGTACTTC.

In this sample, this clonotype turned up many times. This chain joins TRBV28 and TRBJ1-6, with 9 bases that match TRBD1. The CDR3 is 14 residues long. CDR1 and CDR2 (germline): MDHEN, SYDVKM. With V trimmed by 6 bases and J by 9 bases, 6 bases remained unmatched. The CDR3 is CASRPGQGSSPLHF. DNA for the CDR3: TGTGCCAGCAGACCGGGACAGGGTAGTTCACCCCTCCACTTT. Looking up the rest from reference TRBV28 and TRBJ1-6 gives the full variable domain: DVKVTQSSRYLVKRTGEKVFLECVQDMDHENMFWYRQDPGLGLRLIYFSYDVKMKEKGDIPEGYSVSREKKERFSLILESASTNQTSMYLCASRPGQGSSPLHFGNGTRLTVT.

CDR3 coding DNA: TGTGCCAGCAGCTGGGGGCGGGAGGGGCAAGAGACCCAGTACTTC. Its translation: CASSWGREGQETQYF. The chain uses TRBV11-2 and TRBJ2-5; 9 bases match TRBD2. The V gene's germline CDR1 is SGHAT and CDR2 FQNNGV. With V trimmed by 4 bases and J by 2 bases, 5 bases remained unmatched. This CDR3 comprises 15 residues.

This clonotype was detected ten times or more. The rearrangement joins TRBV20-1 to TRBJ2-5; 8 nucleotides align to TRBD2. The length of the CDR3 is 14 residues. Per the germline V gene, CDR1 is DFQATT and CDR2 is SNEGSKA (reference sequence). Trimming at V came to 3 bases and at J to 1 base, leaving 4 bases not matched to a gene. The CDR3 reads CSASKREPQETQYF. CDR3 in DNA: TGCAGTGCTAGTAAGCGGGAGCCCCAAGAGACCCAGTACTTC.

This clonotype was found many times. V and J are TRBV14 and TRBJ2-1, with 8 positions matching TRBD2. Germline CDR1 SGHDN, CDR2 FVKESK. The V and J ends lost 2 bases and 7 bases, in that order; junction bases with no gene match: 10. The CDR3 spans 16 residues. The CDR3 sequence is CASSQRAGVGYNEQFF. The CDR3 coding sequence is TGTGCCAGCAGCCAAAGAGCGGGAGTTGGGTATAATGAGCAGTTCTTC.

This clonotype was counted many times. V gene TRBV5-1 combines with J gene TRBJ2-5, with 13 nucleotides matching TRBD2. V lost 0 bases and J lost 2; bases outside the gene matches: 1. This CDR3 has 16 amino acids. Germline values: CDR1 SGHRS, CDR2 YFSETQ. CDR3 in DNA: TGCGCCAGCAGCTTGGTACTAGCGGGAGGGCAAGAGACCCAGTACTTC. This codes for CASSLVLAGGQETQYF.

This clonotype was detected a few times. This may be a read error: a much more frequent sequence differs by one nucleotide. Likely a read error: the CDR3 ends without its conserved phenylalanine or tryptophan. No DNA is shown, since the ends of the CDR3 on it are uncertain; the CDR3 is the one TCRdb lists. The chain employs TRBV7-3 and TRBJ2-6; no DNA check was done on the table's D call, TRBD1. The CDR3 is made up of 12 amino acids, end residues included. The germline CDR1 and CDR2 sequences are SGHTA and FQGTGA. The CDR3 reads CASSFDRAIPPV.

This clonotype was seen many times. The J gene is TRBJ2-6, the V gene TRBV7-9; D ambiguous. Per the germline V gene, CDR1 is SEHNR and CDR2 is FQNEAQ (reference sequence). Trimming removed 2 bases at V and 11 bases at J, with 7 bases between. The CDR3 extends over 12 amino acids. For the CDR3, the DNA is TGTGCCAGCAGCTTAAGTCAGTACGTCCTGACTTTC. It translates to CASSLSQYVLTF.

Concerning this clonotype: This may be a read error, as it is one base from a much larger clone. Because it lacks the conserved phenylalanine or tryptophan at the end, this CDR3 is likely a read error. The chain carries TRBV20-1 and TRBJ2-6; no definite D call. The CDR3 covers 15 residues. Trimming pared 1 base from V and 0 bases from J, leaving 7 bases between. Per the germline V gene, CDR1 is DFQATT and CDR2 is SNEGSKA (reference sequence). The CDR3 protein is CSARVTASGANVLTS. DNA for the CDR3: TGCAGTGCTAGAGTCACAGCCTCTGGGGCCAACGTCCTGACTTCC.

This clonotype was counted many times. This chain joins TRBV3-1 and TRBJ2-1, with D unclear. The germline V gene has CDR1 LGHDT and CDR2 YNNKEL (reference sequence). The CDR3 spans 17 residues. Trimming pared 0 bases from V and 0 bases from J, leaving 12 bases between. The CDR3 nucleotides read TGTGCCAGCAGCCAAGATGAAGGTTGGTCCTCCTACAATGAGCAGTTCTTC. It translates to CASSQDEGWSSYNEQFF.

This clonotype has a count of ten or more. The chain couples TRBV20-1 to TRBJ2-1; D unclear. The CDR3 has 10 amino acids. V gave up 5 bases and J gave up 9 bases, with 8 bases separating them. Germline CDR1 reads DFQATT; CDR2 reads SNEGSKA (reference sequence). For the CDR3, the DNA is TGCAGTGCTCTCGACGGTGAGCAGTTCTTC. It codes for CSALDGEQFF.

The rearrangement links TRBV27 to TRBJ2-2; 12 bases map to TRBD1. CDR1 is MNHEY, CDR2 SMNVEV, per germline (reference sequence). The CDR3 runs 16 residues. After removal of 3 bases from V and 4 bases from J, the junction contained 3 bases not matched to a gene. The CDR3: CASSFGTGGGTGELFF. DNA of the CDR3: TGTGCCAGCAGTTTTGGGACAGGGGGCGGCACCGGGGAGCTGTTTTTT.

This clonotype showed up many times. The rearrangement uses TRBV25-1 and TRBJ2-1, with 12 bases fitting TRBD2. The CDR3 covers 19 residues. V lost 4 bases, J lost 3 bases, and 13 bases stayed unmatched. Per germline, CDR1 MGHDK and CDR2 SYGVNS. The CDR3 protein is CASSGTRLAGVARYNEQFF. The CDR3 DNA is TGTGCCAGCAGTGGGACCCGACTAGCGGGAGTTGCCCGCTACAATGAGCAGTTCTTC.

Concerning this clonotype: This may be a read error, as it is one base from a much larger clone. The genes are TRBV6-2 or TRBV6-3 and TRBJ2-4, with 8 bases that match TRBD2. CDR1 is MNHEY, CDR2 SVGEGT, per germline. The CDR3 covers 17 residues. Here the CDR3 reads CASGYSQREGAKNIQYF. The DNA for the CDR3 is TGTGCCAGCGGTTACTCTCAACGGGAGGGGGCCAAAAACATTCAGTACTTC.

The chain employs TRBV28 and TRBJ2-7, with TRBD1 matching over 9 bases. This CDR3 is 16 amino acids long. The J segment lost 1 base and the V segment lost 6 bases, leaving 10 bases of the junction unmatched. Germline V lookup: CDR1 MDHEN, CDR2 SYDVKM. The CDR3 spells CASRTVLGQGSYEQYF. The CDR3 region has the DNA TGTGCCAGCAGAACCGTGTTGGGACAGGGATCCTACGAGCAGTACTTC.

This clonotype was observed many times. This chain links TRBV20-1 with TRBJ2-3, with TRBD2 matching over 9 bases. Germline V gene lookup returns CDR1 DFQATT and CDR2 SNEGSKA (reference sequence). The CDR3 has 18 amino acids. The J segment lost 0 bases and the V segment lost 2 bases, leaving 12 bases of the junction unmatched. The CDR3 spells CSARPLSGRSPSTDTQYF. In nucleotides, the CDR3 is TGCAGTGCTAGACCTCTGAGCGGGAGGTCCCCGAGCACAGATACGCAGTATTTT.